This TCR beta chain was identified in a study of shared clonotypes between healthy human individuals. Study in general: Samples came from a couple of female and a few male donors aged 18 to 49.

Repertoires were generated with immunoSEQ multiplex PCR, while TCRdb's copy carries only in-frame clones and drops some. The table has nearly 750,000 clones, over 60% seen once. CDR3 length: 14 residues. Per the germline V gene, CDR1 is MNHEY and CDR2 is SVGAGI. Trimming pared 6 bases from V and 1 base from J, leaving 12 bases between. The source of this sequence is a woman in her 30s in good health. Sequenced material: memory CD4+ T cells sorted from blood. Noted subset: CD45RA-negative fraction. The chain recombines TRBV6-5 with TRBJ1-1; possible D gene TRBD1, 5 bases. The CDR3 loop reads CASRQGVGNTEAFF. DNA of the CDR3: TGTGCCAGCAGGCAGGGTGTGGGGAACACTGAAGCTTTCTTT.